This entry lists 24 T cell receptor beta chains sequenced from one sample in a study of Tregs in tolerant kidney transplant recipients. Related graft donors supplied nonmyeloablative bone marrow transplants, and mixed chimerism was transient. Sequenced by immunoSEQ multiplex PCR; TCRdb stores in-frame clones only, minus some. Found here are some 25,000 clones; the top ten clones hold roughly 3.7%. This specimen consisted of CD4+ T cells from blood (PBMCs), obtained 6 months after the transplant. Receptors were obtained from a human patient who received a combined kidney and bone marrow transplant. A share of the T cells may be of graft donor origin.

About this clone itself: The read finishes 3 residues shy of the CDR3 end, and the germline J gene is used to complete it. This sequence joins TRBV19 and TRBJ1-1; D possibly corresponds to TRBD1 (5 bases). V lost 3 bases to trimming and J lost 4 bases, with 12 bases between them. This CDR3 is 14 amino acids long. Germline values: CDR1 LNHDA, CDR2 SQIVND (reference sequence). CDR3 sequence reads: CASSISGTITEAFF. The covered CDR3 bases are TGTGCCAGTAGTATCTCCGGGACTATCACTGAA.

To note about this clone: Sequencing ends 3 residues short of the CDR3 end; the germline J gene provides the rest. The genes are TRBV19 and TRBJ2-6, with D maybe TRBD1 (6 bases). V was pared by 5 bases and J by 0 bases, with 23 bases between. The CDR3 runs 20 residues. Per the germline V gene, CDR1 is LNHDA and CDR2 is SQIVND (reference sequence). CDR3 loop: CASSVYPRTAINSGANVLTF. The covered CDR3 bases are TGTGCCAGTAGTGTTTACCCTCGGACAGCGATAAACTCTGGGGCCAACGTC.

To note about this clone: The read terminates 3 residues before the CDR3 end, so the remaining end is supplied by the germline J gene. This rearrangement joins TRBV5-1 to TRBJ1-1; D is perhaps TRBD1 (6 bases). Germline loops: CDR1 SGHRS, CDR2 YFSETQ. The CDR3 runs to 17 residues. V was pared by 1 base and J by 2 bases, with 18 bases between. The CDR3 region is CASSLRPFRDTNTEAFF. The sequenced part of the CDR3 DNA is TGCGCCAGCAGCTTGCGCCCCTTCCGGGACACCAACACTGAA.

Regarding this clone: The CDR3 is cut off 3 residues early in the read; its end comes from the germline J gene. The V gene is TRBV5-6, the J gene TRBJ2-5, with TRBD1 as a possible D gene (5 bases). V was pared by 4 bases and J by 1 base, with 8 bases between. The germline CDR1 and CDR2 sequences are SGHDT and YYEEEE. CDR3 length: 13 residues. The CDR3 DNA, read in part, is TGTGCCAGCAGCACCAGGGTCCAAGAGACC. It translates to CASSTRVQET. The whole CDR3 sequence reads CASSTRVQETQYF.

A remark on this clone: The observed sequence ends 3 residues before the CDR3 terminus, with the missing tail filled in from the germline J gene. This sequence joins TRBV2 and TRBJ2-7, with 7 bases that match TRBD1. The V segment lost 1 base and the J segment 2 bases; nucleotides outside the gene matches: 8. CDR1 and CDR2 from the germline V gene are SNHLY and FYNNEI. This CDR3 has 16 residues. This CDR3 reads CASSEGTWGQTYEQYF. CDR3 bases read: TGTGCCAGCAGTGAAGGGACTTGGGGACAGACCTACGAG.

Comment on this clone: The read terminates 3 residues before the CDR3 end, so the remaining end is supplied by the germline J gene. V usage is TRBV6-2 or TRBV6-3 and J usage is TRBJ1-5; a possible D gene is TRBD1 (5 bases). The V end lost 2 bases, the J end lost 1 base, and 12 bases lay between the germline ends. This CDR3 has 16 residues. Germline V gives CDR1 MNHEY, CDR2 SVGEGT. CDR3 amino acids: CASSYRYRLSNQPQHF. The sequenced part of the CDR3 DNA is TGTGCCAGCAGTTACCGGTACAGGTTAAGCAATCAGCCC.

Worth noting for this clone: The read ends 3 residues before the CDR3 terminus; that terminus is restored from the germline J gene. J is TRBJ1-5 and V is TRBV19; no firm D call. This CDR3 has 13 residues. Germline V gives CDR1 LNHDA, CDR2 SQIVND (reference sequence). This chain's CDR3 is CASRARTWGPQHF. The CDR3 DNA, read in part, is TGTGCCAGTAGAGCCCGGACTTGGGGACCC.

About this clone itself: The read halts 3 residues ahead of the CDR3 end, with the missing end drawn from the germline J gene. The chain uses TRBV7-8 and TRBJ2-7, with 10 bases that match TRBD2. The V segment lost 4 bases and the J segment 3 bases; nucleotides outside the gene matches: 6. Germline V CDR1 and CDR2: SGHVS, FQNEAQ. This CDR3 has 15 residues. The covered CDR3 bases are TGTGCCAGCAGCTCCCCACTAGCGGGGTACTACGAG. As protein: CASSSPLAGYYE. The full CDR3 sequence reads CASSSPLAGYYEQYF. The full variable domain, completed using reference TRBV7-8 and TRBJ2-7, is GAGVSQSPRYKVAKRGQDVALRCDPISGHVSLFWYQQALGQGPEFLTYFQNEAQLDKSGLPSDRFFAERPEGSVSTLKIQRTQQEDSAVYLCASSSPLAGYYEQYFGPGTRLTVT.

CDR3 protein: CASSFGGSTDTQYF. The covered CDR3 bases are TGTGCCAGCAGCTTTGGCGGGAGCACAGATACG. The chain links TRBV7-8 to TRBJ2-3, with a weak D call TRBD2 (5 bases). Read data end 3 residues before the CDR3 end; the end is taken from the germline J gene. Germline V gene lookup returns CDR1 SGHVS and CDR2 FQNEAQ. The CDR3 spans 14 residues. Trimming shortened V by 3 bases and J by 0 bases, and 7 bases separated the two germline ends.

The CDR3 loop reads CSARLAGVYEQYF. The CDR3 bases that were read are TGCAGTGCAAGACTAGCGGGAGTTTACGAG. The chain is built from TRBV20-1 and TRBJ2-7, with TRBD2 matching 12 bases. The CDR3 end is not reached by the read, which stops 3 residues before it; the germline J gene fills it in. The V segment lost 6 bases and the J segment 4 bases; nucleotides outside the gene matches: 4. Germline V lookup: CDR1 DFQATT, CDR2 SNEGSKA (reference sequence). The length of the CDR3 is 13 residues.

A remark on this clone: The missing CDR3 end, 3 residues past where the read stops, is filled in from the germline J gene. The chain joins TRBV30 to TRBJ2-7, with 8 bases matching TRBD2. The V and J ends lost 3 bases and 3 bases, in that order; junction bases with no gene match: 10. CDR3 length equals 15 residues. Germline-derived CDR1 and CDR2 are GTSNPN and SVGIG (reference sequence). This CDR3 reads CAWRSIAGRGYEQYF. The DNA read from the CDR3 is TGTGCCTGGAGGTCAATAGCGGGAAGGGGCTACGAG. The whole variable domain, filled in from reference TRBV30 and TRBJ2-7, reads SQTIHQWPATLVQPVGSPLSLECTVEGTSNPNLYWYRQAAGRGLQLLFYSVGIGQISSEVPQNLSASRPQDRQFILSSKKLLLSDSGFYLCAWRSIAGRGYEQYFGPGTRLTVT.

The sequenced CDR3 bases are TGCAGTGCTAGAGTTACTAGCGGGAGGGGTCGCGAG. Protein: CSARVTSGRGRE. The CDR3, in full, reads CSARVTSGRGREQYF. The rearrangement links TRBV20-1 to TRBJ2-7; TRBD2 agrees at 13 bases. The read ends 3 residues shy of where the CDR3 ends; the end is completed using the germline J gene. The CDR3 is made up of 15 amino acids. Germline assignment: CDR1 DFQATT and CDR2 SNEGSKA (reference sequence). Trimming took 1 base from V and 6 from J; bases not matched to a gene: 6.

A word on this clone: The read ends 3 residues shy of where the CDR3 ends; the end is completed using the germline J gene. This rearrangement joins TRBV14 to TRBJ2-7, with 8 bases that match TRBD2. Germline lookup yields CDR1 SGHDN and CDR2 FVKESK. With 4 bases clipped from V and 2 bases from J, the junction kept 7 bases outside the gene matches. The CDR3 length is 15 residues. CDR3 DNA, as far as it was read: TGTGCCAGCAGCCGAACTAGCGGTCGAACCTACGAG. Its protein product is CASSRTSGRTYE. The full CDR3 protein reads CASSRTSGRTYEQYF. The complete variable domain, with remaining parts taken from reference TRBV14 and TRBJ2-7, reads EAGVTQFPSHSVIEKGQTVTLRCDPISGHDNLYWYRRVMGKEIKFLLHFVKESKQDESGMPNNRFLAERTGGTYSTLKVQPAELEDSGVYFCASSRTSGRTYEQYFGPGTRLTVT.

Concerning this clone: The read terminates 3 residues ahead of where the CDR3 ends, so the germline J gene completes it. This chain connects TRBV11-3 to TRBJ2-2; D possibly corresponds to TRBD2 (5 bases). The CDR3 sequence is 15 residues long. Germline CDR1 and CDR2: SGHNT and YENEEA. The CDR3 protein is CASRPDPSPTGELFF. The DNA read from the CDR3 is TGTGCAAGTCGCCCGGACCCTAGCCCAACCGGGGAG.

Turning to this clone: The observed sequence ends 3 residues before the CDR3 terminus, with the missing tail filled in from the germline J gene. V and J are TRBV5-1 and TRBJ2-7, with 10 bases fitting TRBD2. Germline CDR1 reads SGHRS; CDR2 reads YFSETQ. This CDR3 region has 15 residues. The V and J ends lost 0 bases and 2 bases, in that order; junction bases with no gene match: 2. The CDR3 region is CASSLEGLATYEQYF. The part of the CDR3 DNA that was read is TGCGCCAGCAGCTTGGAGGGACTAGCGACCTACGAG.

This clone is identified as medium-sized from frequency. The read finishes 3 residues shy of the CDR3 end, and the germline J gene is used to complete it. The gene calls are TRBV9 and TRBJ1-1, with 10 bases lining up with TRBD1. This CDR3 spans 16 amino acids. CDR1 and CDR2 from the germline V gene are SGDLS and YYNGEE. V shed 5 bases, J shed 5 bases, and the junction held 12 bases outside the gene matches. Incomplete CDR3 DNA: TGTGCCAGCAGTGATAGACAGGGGGCCTATGGGACTGAA. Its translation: CASSDRQGAYGTE. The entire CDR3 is CASSDRQGAYGTEAFF. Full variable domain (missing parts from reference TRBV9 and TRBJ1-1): DSGVTQTPKHLITATGQRVTLRCSPRSGDLSVYWYQQSLDQGLQFLIQYYNGEERAKGNILERFSAQQFPDLHSELNLSSLELGDSALYFCASSDRQGAYGTEAFFGQGTRLTVV.

The CDR3 loop reads CASSEVPGAGGGRNTEAFF. CDR3 bases read: TGTGCCAGCAGTGAAGTACCGGGGGCAGGGGGCGGGAGGAACACTGAA. The chain employs TRBV2 and TRBJ1-1; 8 positions agree with TRBD1. The observed sequence ends 3 residues before the CDR3 terminus, with the missing tail filled in from the germline J gene. CDR1 SNHLY and CDR2 FYNNEI come from the germline V gene. The junction had 14 bases not matched to a gene; V was cut back by 1 base and J by 1 base. CDR3 length equals 19 residues.

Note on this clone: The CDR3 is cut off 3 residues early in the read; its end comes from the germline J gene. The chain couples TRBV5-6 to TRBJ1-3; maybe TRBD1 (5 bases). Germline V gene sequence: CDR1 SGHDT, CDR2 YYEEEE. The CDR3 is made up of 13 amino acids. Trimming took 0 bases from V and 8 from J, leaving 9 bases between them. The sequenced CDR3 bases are TGTGCCAGCAGCTTGGGAGGGGTATACACC. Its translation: CASSLGGVYT. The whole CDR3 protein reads CASSLGGVYTIYF.

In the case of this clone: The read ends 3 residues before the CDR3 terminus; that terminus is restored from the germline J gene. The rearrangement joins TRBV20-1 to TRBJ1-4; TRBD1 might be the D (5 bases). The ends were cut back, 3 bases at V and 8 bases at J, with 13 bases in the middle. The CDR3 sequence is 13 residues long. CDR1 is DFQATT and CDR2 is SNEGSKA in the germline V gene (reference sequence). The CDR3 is CSASVQGGEKLFF. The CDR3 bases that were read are TGCAGTGCTAGTGTGCAGGGTGGGGAAAAA.

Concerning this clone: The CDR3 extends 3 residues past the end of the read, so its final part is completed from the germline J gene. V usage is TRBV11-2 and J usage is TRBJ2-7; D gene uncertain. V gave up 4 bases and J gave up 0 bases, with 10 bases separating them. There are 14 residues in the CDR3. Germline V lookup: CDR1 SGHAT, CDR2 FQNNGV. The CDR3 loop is CASSSRLASYEQYF. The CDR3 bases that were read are TGTGCCAGCAGCTCAAGACTGGCCTCCTACGAG. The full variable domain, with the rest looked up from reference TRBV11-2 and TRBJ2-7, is EAGVAQSPRYKIIEKRQSVAFWCNPISGHATLYWYQQILGQGPKLLIQFQNNGVVDDSQLPKDRFSAERLKGVDSTLKIQPAKLEDSAVYLCASSSRLASYEQYFGPGTRLTVT.

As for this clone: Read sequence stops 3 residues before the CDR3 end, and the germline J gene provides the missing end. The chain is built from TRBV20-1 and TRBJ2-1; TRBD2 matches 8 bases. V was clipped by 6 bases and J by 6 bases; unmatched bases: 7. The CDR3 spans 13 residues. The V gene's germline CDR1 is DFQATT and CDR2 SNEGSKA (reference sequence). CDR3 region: CSAILTSVNEQFF. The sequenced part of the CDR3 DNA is TGCAGTGCCATACTGACTAGCGTCAATGAG.

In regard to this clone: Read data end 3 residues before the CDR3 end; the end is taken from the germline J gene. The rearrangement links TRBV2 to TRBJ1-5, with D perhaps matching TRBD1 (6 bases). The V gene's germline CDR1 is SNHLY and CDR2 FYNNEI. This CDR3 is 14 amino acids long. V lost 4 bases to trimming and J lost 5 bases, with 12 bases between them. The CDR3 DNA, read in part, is TGTGCCAGCAGTGCTGGACAGACCTATCAGCCC. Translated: CASSAGQTYQP. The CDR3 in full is CASSAGQTYQPQHF.

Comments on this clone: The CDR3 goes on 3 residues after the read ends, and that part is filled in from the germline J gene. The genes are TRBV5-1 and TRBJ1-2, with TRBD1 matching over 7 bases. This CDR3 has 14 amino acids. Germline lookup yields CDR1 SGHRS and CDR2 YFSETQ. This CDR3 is CASSSPGQALGYTF. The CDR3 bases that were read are TGCGCCAGCAGCTCCCCTGGACAGGCCTTGGGG.

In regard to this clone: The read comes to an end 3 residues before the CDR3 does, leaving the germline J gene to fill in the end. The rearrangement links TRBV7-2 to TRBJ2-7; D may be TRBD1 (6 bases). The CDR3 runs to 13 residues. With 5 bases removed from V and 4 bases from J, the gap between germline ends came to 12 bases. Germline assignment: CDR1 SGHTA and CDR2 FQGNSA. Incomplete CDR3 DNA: TGTGCCAGCAGCCCACAACAGGGTTACGAG. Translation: CASSPQQGYE. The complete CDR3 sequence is CASSPQQGYEQYF.